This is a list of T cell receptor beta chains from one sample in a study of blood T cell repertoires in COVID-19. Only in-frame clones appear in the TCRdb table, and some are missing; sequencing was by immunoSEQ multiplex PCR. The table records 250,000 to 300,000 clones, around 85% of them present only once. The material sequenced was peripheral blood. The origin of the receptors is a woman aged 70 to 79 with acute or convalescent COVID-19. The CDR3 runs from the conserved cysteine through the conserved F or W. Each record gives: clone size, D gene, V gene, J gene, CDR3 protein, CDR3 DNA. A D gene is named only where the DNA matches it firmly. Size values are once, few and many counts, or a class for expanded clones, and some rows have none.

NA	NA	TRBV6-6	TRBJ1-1	CASSPPPGGRNTEAFF	TGTGCCAGCAGCCCCCCCCCGGGAGGGAGGAACACTGAAGCTTTCTTT
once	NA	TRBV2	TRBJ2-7	CASSAGRLGPYEQYF	TGTGCCAGCAGTGCTGGGCGTTTGGGCCCCTACGAGCAGTACTTC
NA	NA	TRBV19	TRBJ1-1	CASSIQGTNTEAFF	TGTGCCAGTAGTATACAGGGGACGAACACTGAAGCTTTCTTT
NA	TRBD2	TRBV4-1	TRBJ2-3	CASSQGSGGVDTQYF	TGCGCCAGCAGCCAAGGTAGCGGGGGTGTGGATACGCAGTATTTT
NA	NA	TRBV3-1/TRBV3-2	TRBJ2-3	CASGSPEQDTQYF	TGTGCCAGCGGTTCCCCCGAGCAAGATACGCAGTATTTT
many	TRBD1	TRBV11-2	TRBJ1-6	CASSLQRDRGLHF	TGTGCCAGCAGCTTACAAAGGGACAGGGGCCTCCACTTT
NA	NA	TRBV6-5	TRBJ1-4	CASSYSGRGNEKLFF	TGTGCCAGCAGTTACTCGGGGAGGGGAAATGAAAAACTGTTTTTT
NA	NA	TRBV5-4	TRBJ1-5	CASSSDMANQPQHF	TGTGCCAGCAGCTCGGACATGGCCAATCAGCCCCAGCATTTT
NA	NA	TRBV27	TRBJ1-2	CASGYRVSYGYTF	TGTGCCAGCGGGTACAGGGTGTCCTATGGCTACACCTTC
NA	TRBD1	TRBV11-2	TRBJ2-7	CASSLGGDRRYEQYF	TGTGCCAGCAGCTTAGGTGGGGACAGGCGCTACGAGCAGTACTTC